This TCR beta chain was recovered during a study of shared clonotypes between healthy human individuals. Notes on this clone: Its cognate antigen is unknown.

Germline V gene data show CDR1 as SGHVS and CDR2 as FQNEAQ. Trimming took off 5 bases at V and 6 bases at J, with 14 bases between the two ends. This CDR3 is 14 amino acids long. Study-wide points: Among a few donors, about 4.6% of naive CD4 clonotypes were found in common. It was expected that sequencing depth would affect clonotype sharing among donors.

The sorted-subset replicate PCRs were given around 0.2 ug DNA, which is about 29,000 T cell genomes. Measured with immunoSEQ multiplex PCR; TCRdb has only the in-frame clones, and not every one. The table lists about 2.1 million clones, over 85% of them singletons. It was CD45RO-negative cells, positively selected for CCR7, that made up naive CD8 cells, with terminally differentiated effector memory CD45RA+ cells excluded. Study donors comprised healthy, HIV-negative adults devoid of recent acute infection or vaccination. Sequenced material: naive CD8+ T cells from PBMCs. The chain uses TRBV7-8 and TRBJ2-4; D remains unclear. This clonotype was sampled from a man aged 18 to 30 in good health. Some clones in this sample may be carry-over from other donors' samples. The CDR3 sequence is CASSQTVTGNIQYF. The CDR3 DNA reads TGTGCCAGCAGCCAAACCGTGACGGGAAACATTCAGTACTTC.